The sample holds many counts of the clone carrying this TCR beta chain. Its antigen is still unknown. This entry belongs to a study of early T cells in non-severe SARS-CoV-2 infection. Whole-study context: Alpha and beta chains were unpaired, from unsorted whole-blood bulk RNA. Study-wide findings and caveats: Matches to VDJdb favored anti-spike CD8 responses and missed private and CD4 specificities.

Researchers tagged individual cDNA molecules with unique molecular identifiers. TCRdb passed the 5' RACE reads through MiXCR, listing each CDR3 protein once. Among 40,000 or so distinct CDR3 sequences listed, around 5.1% were seen once. Trimming cost V 7 bases and J 4 bases, with 16 bases left between them. Germline V CDR1 and CDR2: SQVTM, ANQGSEA. The length of the CDR3 is 13 residues. The chain couples TRBV29-1 to TRBJ2-5; unclear D gene. The receptor's source is an adult who was a healthcare worker with PCR-confirmed SARS-CoV-2 infection or an uninfected control (not recorded which). The material sequenced was whole blood, taken at baseline. The DNA of the CDR3 is TGCAGCGAACCCAGTCGGTTTTTAGAGACCCAGTACTTC. Translation gives CSEPSRFLETQYF.